This TCR beta chain came from a study of shared clonotypes between healthy human individuals. General study points: Estimated clonotype richness was generally higher in naive than memory subsets.

This clone was seen just once. Antigen: not known. Per the authors' pipeline: Filtering differed since immunoSEQ provided only junctions, with no quality scores. Sequencing was performed with immunoSEQ multiplex PCR; in TCRdb, only in-frame clones are kept and a portion is missing. V and J calls and clone size are given by that table; D and trimming were obtained from the DNA. The table lists roughly 2,300,000 clones, approximately 90% of them singletons. This clonotype was obtained from a man between 18 and 35 years old in good health. Some clones in this sample may be carry-over from other donors' samples. Sequences were obtained from naive CD4+ T cells from PBMCs. Subset given: CD45RA+ positively selected.

DNA for the CDR3: TGTGCCAGCAGCCAAGAATGGGTGGGTCCGGGGGGAAACACCATATATTTT. Translating gives CASSQEWVGPGGNTIYF. The rearrangement uses TRBV4-2 and TRBJ1-3; no clear D gene. Trimming stripped 0 bases from V and 4 bases from J, with 16 bases between. Per germline, CDR1 LGHNA and CDR2 YNFKEQ. CDR3 length equals 17 residues.